The entry that follows covers one T cell receptor beta chain sequence. Its antigen is currently not known. This entry belongs to a study of cytomegalovirus exposure and HLA in healthy donors (dated by TCRdb to 2016 to 2017). A note on the overall study: An earlier analysis of more than 550 of the donors reported under 300 Gb of sequence data and 117 million unique TCR beta sequences obtained from some 200 million T cells. To study patterns of TCR occurrence, a later analysis re-analyzed previously published TCR beta repertoires from 550 to 800 donors and added high-resolution HLA genotyping. The study combined high-throughput TCR immunosequencing, statistical association of individual TCRs with disease status, and machine learning to predict cytomegalovirus infection status. A separate validation cohort of over a hundred different subjects was used in addition to the approximately 700-subject first cohort. About five DR-DQ haplotypes were treated as single units for association and clustering because of strong linkage in the cohort. Roughly 300 gigabases of sequencing data and around 85 million unique TCR sequences made up an early release that covered fewer than 650 HLA-typed donors. Every discovery cohort repertoire had been produced on one sequencing platform. The number of donors typed differed by locus, with roughly 629-640 for A, B, C, DRB1 and DQB1, roughly 550 for DQA1, approximately 580 for DPA1, and approximately 470 for DPB1. Rather than using new phenotypic data, the later analysis identified candidate immune exposures from TCR beta sequences and from how often those sequences occurred across donors. Donor age, sex, ethnicity and CMV serostatus were compiled together with the repertoire data. An earlier analysis of several hundred of the donors applied high-throughput TCR beta sequencing to assess whether each TCR beta V gene segment acted as functional or pseudogenic. The study aimed to test whether cataloging public T cell receptors could reveal signatures of past pathogen exposure. Both class I and class II loci were covered by HLA typing, at four-digit resolution. The T cell repertoires of several hundred subjects were profiled by immunosequencing and related to cytomegalovirus serostatus. The genetic ancestry cluster associated with self-reported Caucasian donors included 81% of the 300 to 450 genotyped donors. Among about 400 genotyped donors of the cohort, an average of around 250,000 unique TCR beta nucleotide sequences was sequenced per donor, of which roughly 17% were non-productive. Genome-wide SNP genotypes for about 65% of the 666 donors were used in a later genetic analysis, which treated that subset as a discovery cohort. General conclusions and limits of the study: In an earlier analysis of some 500 of the donors, most TCR beta V segments were observed in productive rearrangements about 90% or about 30% of the time, broadly matching IMGT annotations. The classifier was reported to diagnose cytomegalovirus status with high specificity and sensitivity in both the original cohort and the validation cohort. The study gave a list of some 150 TCR beta chains associated with cytomegalovirus. Because counts were too low, roughly 17 rarely observed V segments, including chromosome 9 orphons, were left out of the earlier analysis of about 500 of the donors. A group of highly shared sequence variants was considered likely to be a technical artifact of the sequencing pipeline. A further reported finding was that TCR beta sequences accurately predicted the HLA-A and HLA-B alleles for most subjects in the first cohort. In a later analysis, around 15,000 TCR beta sequences were associated with specific HLA alleles at a false discovery rate of 0.05. Some IMGT-functional V segments, including TRBV6-2 and TRBV6-3, could not be told apart with the 87-base-pair reads, so those segments were excluded. While some public TCRs were present in many individuals, most TCR sequences turned up only very rarely across donors. The presence/absence analyses assumed that sequencing depth was roughly uniform across donors, and that assumption may not be true. Linkage disequilibrium might explain the correlated functional status among segregating V segments, but an unknown experimental factor could not be ruled out. It was suggested by the authors that the approach could potentially be generalized to other disease states and immunological phenotypes. In a later analysis, the rate of TCR association differed among HLA loci, with DRB1 alleles having the most associated TCRs and HLA-C alleles having the fewest. In vitro tests confirmed that three of the cytomegalovirus-associated TCR beta chains recognize cytomegalovirus antigens. This cohort had only TCR beta chains sequenced, and the lack of alpha or paired-chain data limited which features could be detected. For the cohort, immune exposure information was limited to CMV serostatus. Because HLA typing was missing for some donors at each locus, association tests included only the typed subset. In a later genetic analysis, a missense DCLRE1C variant was associated with V-gene and J-gene trimming of TCR beta chains, and the association was replicated in an independent cohort. A later analysis found that most CMV-associated TCR beta chains appeared HLA-restricted, with HLA associations seemingly driven largely by CMV exposure. Several of the top co-occurrence clusters appeared to be linked to parvovirus B19, influenza, CMV and Epstein-Barr virus, according to a later analysis. Compared with equally common non-associated chains, HLA-associated TCR beta chains in a later analysis were more clonally expanded and had lower generation probabilities. Compared with the roughly 710-donor mean, donors in an Asian-associated ancestry cluster had fewer N-insertions in productive TCRs, according to a later genetic analysis. Strong co-occurrence of HLA alleles, especially DR and DQ, made assigning TCR associations to individual alleles difficult.

CDR1 and CDR2, looked up from the germline V gene, are SGHRS and YFSETQ. The CDR3 numbers 13 residues from cysteine through phenylalanine. The retained sequence is limited to the CDR3, 39 bases, with the frame set at the first base. The trim is 1 base for V and 5 bases for J, with a gap of 7 bases between the germline ends. The cohort comprised under 700 healthy bone marrow donors. At the time of sampling, all cohort members were nominally healthy, though unrecorded immune exposures were likely present. The donor tested CMV seronegative and was one of the 352 seronegative cohort members. Each donor provided a peripheral blood sample, and peripheral blood mononuclear cells were used for TCR beta sequencing. The Qiagen DNeasy Blood Extraction Kit was used to extract genomic DNA from the blood cell samples. The library came from the immunoSEQ multiplex PCR assay. For the multiplex PCR, a mixture combining 60 forward primers for TCR Vbeta segments and 13 reverse primers for TCR Jbeta segments was used. The CDR3 region of rearranged TCR beta genes was amplified from genomic DNA by a multiplex PCR assay. Amplified TCR beta libraries were sequenced as 87-base-pair reads on the Illumina HiSeq System. The study's own analysis went as follows. A later analysis counted approximately 84 million unique TCR beta chains across the 650 to 700 repertoires, and around 12 million of these chains were shared by at least two donors. Raw reads were error-corrected and collapsed into unique sequences by a nearest-neighbor algorithm in which closely related sequences were merged to remove PCR and sequencing errors. V, D and J gene segments were assigned by aligning CDR3 sequences to IMGT reference sequences. For a sequence to be retained, at least a six-nucleotide match to both a V gene segment and a J gene segment was required. A rearrangement counted as productive if the CDR3 had no stop codons and remained in frame with V and J, and every other rearrangement counted as non-productive. CDR3 was defined according to IMGT convention as the region running from the second conserved V-encoded cysteine to the conserved J-encoded phenylalanine. In an earlier analysis of roughly 610 of the donors, sequences lacking an unambiguous match to a single V gene segment were excluded. An earlier analysis of a few hundred of the donors called V segments functional above 56.7% productive rearrangements and segregating when the between-donor standard deviation exceeded 5%. A statistical classification framework was developed to diagnose cytomegalovirus status using the catalog of TCR beta chain sequences. In a later analysis, TCR nucleotide sequences were compared against IMGT/GENE-DB human TR gene sequences so that V and J genes could be assigned. Using the TCRdist pipeline, a later analysis assigned CDR3 sequences along with most-parsimonious VDJ recombination scenarios. In a later analysis, each TCR beta chain was defined by its CDR3 amino acid sequence together with its V-gene family, and reads lacking a unique V-gene family were excluded. In a later analysis, 450 to 600 highly shared, low-generation-probability nucleotide sequences were removed to address suspected cross-contamination and a sequencing artifact. In a later analysis, a clonal expansion index was calculated for each public chain from normalized within-repertoire ranks of inferred template counts. A later analysis computed generation probabilities with a VDJ recombination model fitted to out-of-frame rearrangements, and checked the results against IGoR. In a later analysis, hypergeometric tests were used to score TCR-TCR, TCR-HLA and TCR-CMV co-occurrence, with a repertoire-size bias correction applied to TCR pairs. A later analysis estimated false discovery rates by permuting HLA or CMV assignments 20 times. In a later analysis, co-occurring TCRs were grouped with DBSCAN, and TCRdist sequence similarity was added when clustering was performed within HLA-allele-positive subsets. Repertoires with fewer than 30,000 or more than 120,000 public chains were left out of co-occurrence clustering, as were five repertoires with anomalous nucleotide sharing. TCRdb mirrors the immuneACCESS table, restricted to in-frame sequences. Some clones are absent from its copies; in checked studies, under half trace to an unresolved V gene, and the reason for the others is unknown. From that table come the V and J calls and clone size; the DNA was used to work out D and trimming. This sample's table contains 40,000 to 50,000 clones. In total, the top ten clones hold under 1.3% of the sample.

The rearranged segments are TRBV5-1 and TRBJ2-1, with a weak D call of TRBD1 (5 bases match). Material for sequencing was PBMCs. This clonotype originated in a woman in her thirties or forties in good health and CMV-seronegative. The nucleotides read TGCGCCAGCAGCTTGATAGGGGACAATGAGCAGTTCTTC. Its protein reads: CASSLIGDNEQFF.